The 25 T cell receptor beta chains below were found in one sample sequenced in a study of cytotoxic CD8 clonotypes in ibrutinib-treated CLL. Here immunoSEQ multiplex PCR was the method, and the copy in TCRdb shows in-frame clones only, minus some. The sample contains about 140,000 clones, around 80% of which appear only once. The material sequenced was PBMCs, taken after 36 months of ibrutinib treatment. The receptors stem from a human donor with chronic lymphocytic leukemia.

This clone appeared once. The rearrangement uses TRBV2 and TRBJ1-2; 8 bases are a match to TRBD1. In germline, CDR1 is SNHLY, CDR2 FYNNEI. The CDR3 is 12 amino acids. The trim removed 6 bases at V and 3 bases at J, leaving 0 bases unmatched. CDR3 protein: CASRGQDYGYTF. CDR3 sequence (DNA): TGTGCCAGCAGGGGACAGGACTATGGCTACACCTTC. Complete variable domain (other parts from reference TRBV2 and TRBJ1-2): EPEVTQTPSHQVTQMGQEVILRCVPISNHLYFYWYRQILGQKVEFLVSFYNNEISEKSEIFDDQFSVERPDGSNFTLKIRSTKLEDSAMYFCASRGQDYGYTFGSGTRLTVV.

This chain joins TRBV18 and TRBJ2-5; D remains ambiguous. The germline V gene encodes CDR1 KGHSH and CDR2 LQKENI. This CDR3 is 14 amino acids long. Trimming stripped 3 bases from V and 1 base from J, with 9 bases between. The CDR3 nucleotides read TGTGCCAGCTCACCCCCGAAACCCCAAGAGACCCAGTACTTC. Translation: CASSPPKPQETQYF. The full variable domain, its missing parts supplied by reference TRBV18 and TRBJ2-5, is NAGVMQNPRHLVRRRGQEARLRCSPMKGHSHVYWYRQLPEEGLKFMVYLQKENIIDESGMPKERFSAEFPKEGPSILRIQQVVRGDSAAYFCASSPPKPQETQYFGPGTRLLVL.

V usage is TRBV5-1 and J usage is TRBJ2-3; D is possibly TRBD2 (6 bases). Germline CDR1 is SGHRS and CDR2 is YFSETQ. V was shortened by 1 base and J by 3 bases, with 9 bases between the two germline ends. The CDR3 extends over 14 amino acids. CDR3 region: CASSLWGETDTQYF. In DNA form, the CDR3 reads TGCGCCAGCAGCTTGTGGGGGGAAACAGATACGCAGTATTTT.

The chain employs TRBV6-6 and TRBJ1-2; 9 nucleotides agree with TRBD1. Germline trimming cut 6 bases from V and 8 bases from J; bases unmatched to any gene: 7. Germline-derived CDR1 and CDR2 are MNHNY and SVGAGI (reference sequence). The CDR3 length is 13 residues. The CDR3 loop is CASRTGTGLGYTF. For the CDR3, the DNA is TGTGCCAGCAGAACCGGGACAGGGCTCGGCTACACCTTC.

V and J are TRBV18 and TRBJ2-7; tentatively, D is TRBD1 or TRBD2 (5 bases each). From germline, CDR1 is KGHSH and CDR2 LQKENI. Between the trimmed V and J ends, which lost 2 bases and 2 bases, there was a span of 10 bases. This CDR3 is built from 14 residues. CDR3 nucleotide sequence: TGTGCCAGCTCACCAAGGGACGGACCCTACGAGCAGTACTTC. Encoded protein: CASSPRDGPYEQYF. Full variable domain (missing parts from reference TRBV18 and TRBJ2-7): NAGVMQNPRHLVRRRGQEARLRCSPMKGHSHVYWYRQLPEEGLKFMVYLQKENIIDESGMPKERFSAEFPKEGPSILRIQQVVRGDSAAYFCASSPRDGPYEQYFGPGTRLTVT.

This clone was picked up a small number of times. V gene TRBV2 combines with J gene TRBJ2-7, with D possibly being TRBD1 (7 bases). CDR3 length: 16 residues. Per germline, CDR1 SNHLY and CDR2 FYNNEI. Trimming shortened V by 5 bases and J by 3 bases, and 20 bases separated the two germline ends. The CDR3 nucleotides are TGTGCCAGCAGTCCAGGGGGGTGGGGACGATTCTACGAGCAGTACTTC. It codes for CASSPGGWGRFYEQYF.

J is TRBJ2-2 and V is TRBV11-2; TRBD2 agrees at 11 bases. V was clipped by 5 bases and J by 4 bases; unmatched bases: 6. Per germline, CDR1 SGHAT and CDR2 FQNNGV. The length of the CDR3 is 16 residues. In nucleotides, the CDR3 is TGTGCCAGCAGCCGTCAGACTAGCGGGACCACCGGGGAGCTGTTTTTT. Translation: CASSRQTSGTTGELFF.

This chain links TRBV7-9 with TRBJ2-2, with 9 bases aligning to TRBD1. Germline trimming cut 5 bases from V and 5 bases from J; bases unmatched to any gene: 9. Per the germline V gene, CDR1 is SEHNR and CDR2 is FQNEAQ (reference sequence). The length of the CDR3 is 16 residues. CDR3 sequence (DNA): TGTGCCAGCAGCCACCCCGGGACAGGGCTAACCGGGGAGCTGTTTTTT. As protein: CASSHPGTGLTGELFF.

This clone has only a few counts. The gene calls are TRBV28 and TRBJ2-5, with 7 bases fitting TRBD2. The CDR3 loop spans 15 amino acids. Unmatched junction bases numbered 9, after V lost 3 bases and J lost 5 bases. Germline CDR1 is MDHEN and CDR2 is SYDVKM. DNA of the CDR3: TGTGCCAGCAGTTTGGTTAGGCAGGGAGGGGAGACCCAGTACTTC. It yields the protein CASSLVRQGGETQYF. Using reference TRBV28 and TRBJ2-5 for the parts outside the CDR3, the full variable domain is DVKVTQSSRYLVKRTGEKVFLECVQDMDHENMFWYRQDPGLGLRLIYFSYDVKMKEKGDIPEGYSVSREKKERFSLILESASTNQTSMYLCASSLVRQGGETQYFGPGTRLLVL.

The table lists this clone with a count of one. J is TRBJ2-5 and V is TRBV6-5, with a tentative D call TRBD1 (5 bases). The DNA end lines up better with TRBJ2-7; the J call may be wrong. This CDR3 comprises 13 residues. Per germline, CDR1 MNHEY and CDR2 SVGAGI. CDR3 sequence reads: CASRLTALSEQYF. CDR3 sequence (DNA): TGTGCCAGCAGGCTGACAGCTCTCAGCGAGCAGTACTTC.

The gene calls are TRBV18 and TRBJ1-4, with a weak D call TRBD1 (5 bases). Germline V gene lookup returns CDR1 KGHSH and CDR2 LQKENI. V was shortened by 0 bases and J by 10 bases, with 15 bases between the two germline ends. The CDR3 is 15 residues long. In nucleotides, the CDR3 is TGTGCCAGCTCACCACCGTCCTTTCAGGGCGGAAAACTGTTTTTT. It is translated as CASSPPSFQGGKLFF.

This chain links TRBV7-9 with TRBJ2-7, with 7 bases aligning to TRBD1. Trimming cost V 2 bases and J 3 bases; bases outside gene matches: 7. Per the germline V gene, CDR1 is SEHNR and CDR2 is FQNEAQ (reference sequence). The CDR3 covers 15 residues. CDR3 amino acids: CASSLFAGGRYEQYF. DNA for the CDR3: TGTGCCAGCAGCTTATTTGCAGGGGGTCGCTACGAGCAGTACTTC.

The chain carries TRBV6-5 and TRBJ2-7; D unresolved. This CDR3 region has 11 residues. The germline gives CDR1 MNHEY, CDR2 SVGAGI. V dropped 2 bases and J dropped 6 bases, with 5 bases sitting between them. CDR3: CASSYLSEQYF. The CDR3 bases are TGTGCCAGCAGTTACCTCTCCGAGCAGTACTTC.

This clone was detected only a few times. This rearrangement joins TRBV7-6 to TRBJ1-2; no clear D gene. The length of the CDR3 is 15 residues. The germline V gene encodes CDR1 SGHVS and CDR2 FNYEAQ. The germline V and J ends were trimmed by 1 base and 4 bases, with 13 bases remaining between them. As DNA, the CDR3 is TGTGCCAGCAGCTTAGTAACGGGAACTTTCTATGGCTACACCTTC. As protein: CASSLVTGTFYGYTF.

This clone was recorded once. The chain employs TRBV5-4 and TRBJ2-5, with D possibly TRBD2 on 5 matching bases. CDR3 length equals 14 residues. Germline lookup yields CDR1 SGHNT and CDR2 YYREEE (reference sequence). V was shortened by 0 bases and J by 0 bases, with 6 bases between the two germline ends. The CDR3 loop reads CASSLVDYQETQYF. In DNA form, the CDR3 reads TGTGCCAGCAGCTTGGTGGACTACCAAGAGACCCAGTACTTC. Full variable domain (rest looked up from reference TRBV5-4 and TRBJ2-5): ETGVTQSPTHLIKTRGQQVTLRCSSQSGHNTVSWYQQALGQGPQFIFQYYREEENGRGNFPPRFSGLQFPNYSSELNVNALELDDSALYLCASSLVDYQETQYFGPGTRLLVL.

This clone was observed a handful of times. The genes are TRBV19 and TRBJ1-6; 7 nucleotides agree with TRBD1. The germline CDR1 and CDR2 sequences are LNHDA and SQIVND (reference sequence). The V gene end was trimmed by 1 base and the J gene end by 9 bases; junction bases not matched to a gene: 6. CDR3 size: 15 residues. CDR3 region: CASSIGSRGLSPLHF. CDR3 in DNA: TGTGCCAGTAGTATAGGGTCTAGGGGGCTTTCACCCCTCCACTTT.

This chain connects TRBV6-5 to TRBJ1-1; D remains ambiguous. Germline V gene lookup returns CDR1 MNHEY and CDR2 SVGAGI. The CDR3 loop spans 13 amino acids. V lost 2 bases and J 5 bases, leaving 9 bases between the germline ends. The CDR3 DNA sequence: TGTGCCAGCAGTTACACAGCTCGTACTGAAGCTTTCTTT. This sequence encodes CASSYTARTEAFF.

This chain connects TRBV7-2 to TRBJ2-3, with TRBD1 as a possible D gene (6 bases). The germline gives CDR1 SGHTA, CDR2 FQGNSA. Trimming left V 5 bases short and J 6 bases short, with 18 bases between. This CDR3 has 15 residues. The CDR3 coding sequence is TGTGCCAGCAGCCTTACAGGGACACAGGCTGATACGCAGTATTTT. This codes for CASSLTGTQADTQYF.

V is TRBV2 and J is TRBJ1-2, with D unclear. The CDR3 is 13 residues long. Deletions cut 3 bases from V and 3 bases from J, with 8 bases between. Germline V lookup: CDR1 SNHLY, CDR2 FYNNEI. CDR3 sequence reads: CASSDGEDYGYTF. The CDR3, as DNA: TGTGCCAGCAGTGATGGGGAGGACTATGGCTACACCTTC.

The chain has TRBV6-1 and TRBJ1-6; D may be TRBD1 (6 bases). The V end lost 9 bases, the J end lost 8 bases, and 11 bases lay between the germline ends. Germline loops: CDR1 MNHNS, CDR2 SASEGT. The CDR3 length is 12 residues. This CDR3 reads CASRQGYSPLHF. DNA of the CDR3: TGTGCCAGTCGGCAGGGGTATTCACCCCTCCACTTT.

The chain joins TRBV2 to TRBJ2-1; maybe TRBD1 (5 bases). This CDR3 contains 12 residues. V was clipped by 4 bases and J by 4 bases, with 5 bases between them. Germline V lookup: CDR1 SNHLY, CDR2 FYNNEI. DNA for the CDR3: TGTGCCAGCAGTGCAGGGTACAATGAGCAGTTCTTC. Protein sequence: CASSAGYNEQFF.

This clone came up a few times. V gene TRBV7-2 combines with J gene TRBJ1-3; 10 nucleotides agree with TRBD1. Germline CDR1 SGHTA, CDR2 FQGNSA. V lost 4 bases to trimming and J lost 3 bases; unmatched junction nucleotides: 0. CDR3 size: 14 residues. This chain's CDR3 is CASSWDRGGNTIYF. The CDR3 DNA reads as TGTGCCAGCAGCTGGGACAGGGGTGGAAACACCATATATTTT.

The rearrangement uses TRBV15 and TRBJ2-3; D ambiguous. Germline V gives CDR1 LNHNV, CDR2 YYDKDF (reference sequence). The CDR3 totals 12 residues. V was pared by 1 base and J by 5 bases, with 4 bases between. The CDR3 DNA reads as TGTGCCACCAGCAGAGCTGGAGATACGCAGTATTTT. This gives the protein CATSRAGDTQYF.

The CDR3 nucleotides read TGTGCCAGCAGCTTCCTAGAGCGTGCCTACGAGCAGTACTTC. Translated: CASSFLERAYEQYF. V is TRBV7-9 and J is TRBJ2-7; D is ambiguous. V was shortened by 3 bases and J by 2 bases, with 11 bases between the two germline ends. The CDR3 length is 14 residues. Germline V gene lookup returns CDR1 SEHNR and CDR2 FQNEAQ (reference sequence).

V usage is TRBV4-1 and J usage is TRBJ2-7; TRBD1 agrees at 8 bases. The V segment lost 2 bases and the J segment 5 bases; nucleotides outside the gene matches: 5. The germline V gene encodes CDR1 MGHRA and CDR2 YSYEKL. The CDR3 totals 14 residues. CDR3: CASSQLGQVDEQYF. The CDR3 coding sequence is TGCGCCAGCAGCCAACTGGGACAGGTCGACGAGCAGTACTTC.